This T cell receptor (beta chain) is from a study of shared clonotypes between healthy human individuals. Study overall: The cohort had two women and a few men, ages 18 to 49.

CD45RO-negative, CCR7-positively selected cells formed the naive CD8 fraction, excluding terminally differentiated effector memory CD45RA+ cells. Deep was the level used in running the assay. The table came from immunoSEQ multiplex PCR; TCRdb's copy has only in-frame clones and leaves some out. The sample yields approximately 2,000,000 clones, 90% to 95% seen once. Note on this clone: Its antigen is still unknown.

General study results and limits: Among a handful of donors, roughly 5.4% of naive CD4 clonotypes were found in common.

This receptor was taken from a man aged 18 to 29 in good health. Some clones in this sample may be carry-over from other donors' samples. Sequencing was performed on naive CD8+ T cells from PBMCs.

CDR3 bases: TGTGCCAGCAGTTTATGGGGACAGGGGGCGAGACCGTCGGAAAAACTGTTTTTT. Translation gives CASSLWGQGARPSEKLFF. The chain carries TRBV27 and TRBJ1-4; 12 positions agree with TRBD1. Trimming removed 1 base from V and 8 bases from J; junction bases left unmatched: 11. CDR3 length equals 18 residues. Germline V gene lookup returns CDR1 MNHEY and CDR2 SMNVEV (reference sequence).